A selection of T cell receptor beta chains follows, all from one sample in a study of shared clonotypes between healthy human individuals. Assay used: immunoSEQ multiplex PCR; TCRdb lists only in-frame clones, some missing. The sample comprises some 2.1 million clones, about 95% of which are singletons, and around 1.1% rests with the top ten. The sequenced material came from naive CD8+ T cells sorted from blood. These receptors came from a man aged 18 to 29 in good health. CDR3s include the opening cysteine and the closing phenylalanine or tryptophan. D genes are given only for firm matches. Rows give clone size only sometimes, using once, few, many, or a class for an expanded clone.

>-|TRBV28|TRBJ1-3|-
CASSPLPTGNTIYF
TGTGCCAGCAGCCCACTCCCAACGGGAAACACCATATATTTT
>-|TRBV11-2|TRBJ2-2|once
CASSLVAGNTGELFF
TGTGCCAGCAGCTTAGTGGCAGGGAACACCGGGGAGCTGTTTTTT
>TRBD1|TRBV10-2|TRBJ2-5|-
CASSDGTEETQYF
TGCGCCAGCAGTGATGGGACAGAAGAGACCCAGTACTTC
>TRBD2|TRBV7-6|TRBJ2-7|-
CASSWTSSGGEQYF
TGTGCCAGCAGCTGGACTAGCAGCGGAGGCGAGCAGTACTTC
>-|TRBV7-6|TRBJ2-7|-
CASSLGEAYEQYF
TGTGCCAGCAGCCTAGGGGAGGCCTACGAGCAGTACTTC
>-|TRBV27|TRBJ1-2|few
CASSSGYGFYGYTF
TGTGCCAGCAGCTCAGGGTATGGATTCTATGGCTACACCTTC
>TRBD2|TRBV29-1|TRBJ2-1|-
CSVREGSYNEQFF
TGCAGCGTGCGGGAGGGCTCCTACAATGAGCAGTTCTTC
>-|TRBV27|TRBJ2-1|-
CASSSYSSYNEQFF
TGTGCCAGCAGTTCGTACAGCTCCTACAATGAGCAGTTCTTC
>-|TRBV9|TRBJ2-2|-
CASSAEEPNTGELFF
TGTGCCAGCAGCGCAGAAGAACCGAACACCGGGGAGCTGTTTTTT
>-|TRBV10-3|TRBJ2-2|-
CAISESAQTGELFF
TGTGCCATCAGTGAGTCGGCCCAGACCGGGGAGCTGTTTTTT
>TRBD1|TRBV19|TRBJ2-7|-
CASSTGQGNYEQYF
TGTGCCAGTAGTACTGGACAGGGAAACTACGAGCAGTACTTC
>TRBD2|TRBV2|TRBJ2-7|-
CASSEGLAGASYEQYF
TGTGCCAGCAGTGAGGGGCTAGCGGGAGCGTCCTACGAGCAGTACTTC
>TRBD1|TRBV5-6|TRBJ2-7|-
CASSLASTGAEQYF
TGTGCCAGCAGCTTGGCCTCCACAGGGGCCGAGCAGTACTTC
>-|TRBV14|TRBJ2-7|-
CASSQVGDLSYEQYF
TGTGCCAGCAGCCAAGTAGGGGATCTATCCTACGAGCAGTACTTC
>TRBD1|TRBV2|TRBJ1-5|-
CASEARGTGDNQPQHF
TGTGCCAGCGAAGCCCGCGGGACAGGGGATAATCAGCCCCAGCATTTT
>TRBD1|TRBV7-9|TRBJ2-2|-
CASSLVQGSVTGELFF
TGTGCCAGCAGCCTCGTACAGGGGTCAGTAACCGGGGAGCTGTTTTTT
>TRBD1|TRBV27|TRBJ1-1|-
CASRPGQGEAFF
TGTGCCAGCAGACCGGGACAGGGTGAAGCTTTCTTT
>-|TRBV10-2|TRBJ2-1|-
CASSESGSYNEQFF
TGCGCCAGCAGTGAGTCCGGGAGCTACAATGAGCAGTTCTTC
>-|TRBV4-2|TRBJ1-6|-
CASSQDLAGDNSPLHF
TGTGCCAGCAGCCAAGATCTGGCAGGGGATAATTCACCCCTCCACTTT
>-|TRBV19|TRBJ1-2|once
CASSPGANYGYTF
TGTGCCAGTAGTCCAGGAGCCAACTATGGCTACACCTTC
>-|TRBV6-1|TRBJ1-6|few
CASKMRGGNSPLHF
TGTGCCAGCAAAATGAGGGGAGGGAATTCACCCCTCCACTTT
>-|TRBV27|TRBJ2-2|-
CASSFWVGTGELFF
TGTGCCAGCAGTTTCTGGGTGGGCACCGGGGAGCTGTTTTTT
>-|TRBV12-5|TRBJ2-3|-
CASGFGGTGTDTQYF
TGTGCTAGTGGTTTTGGCGGGACTGGCACAGATACGCAGTATTTT
>TRBD1|TRBV30|TRBJ1-2|few
CASSGTGGREGYTF
TGTGCCTCCTCCGGGACAGGGGGCAGGGAGGGCTACACCTTC
>-|TRBV18|TRBJ1-2|-
CASSPPFEQGEDGYTF
TGTGCCAGCTCACCACCGTTTGAGCAGGGAGAGGATGGCTACACCTTC
>-|TRBV7-9|TRBJ2-7|-
CASSLTGYYEQYF
TGTGCCAGCAGCTTAACAGGGTACTACGAGCAGTACTTC
>-|TRBV7-2|TRBJ2-7|-
CASSPPDNFYEQYF
TGTGCCAGCAGCCCTCCCGATAATTTCTACGAGCAGTACTTC
>-|TRBV4-1|TRBJ1-2|-
CASSQDRGAGYGYTF
TGCGCCAGCAGCCAAGATCGGGGGGCGGGCTATGGCTACACCTTC
>-|TRBV27|TRBJ2-6|-
CASSPHSGSGANVLTF
TGTGCCAGCAGTCCTCATTCGGGGTCCGGGGCCAACGTCCTGACTTTC
>TRBD2|TRBV4-3|TRBJ2-3|-
CASSQDLAGSTDTQYF
TGCGCCAGCAGCCAAGACCTAGCGGGAAGCACAGATACGCAGTATTTT
>TRBD2|TRBV2|TRBJ2-5|-
CASKGGPGLASRETQYF
TGTGCCAGCAAGGGGGGACCGGGACTAGCGTCTCGAGAGACCCAGTACTTC
>TRBD2|TRBV9|TRBJ2-7|-
CASSSGLGAYEQYF
TGTGCCAGCAGTTCCGGACTAGGCGCCTACGAGCAGTACTTC
>TRBD1|TRBV27|TRBJ1-2|-
CASSSWTGFGGYTF
TGTGCCAGCAGCTCATGGACAGGGTTCGGAGGCTACACCTTC
>-|TRBV9|TRBJ2-7|-
CASSRGDTTYEQYF
TGTGCCAGCAGCAGGGGGGACACCACCTACGAGCAGTACTTC
>-|TRBV6-6|TRBJ1-3|once
CASSYTQGAGNTIYF
TGTGCCAGCAGTTATACTCAGGGAGCTGGAAACACCATATATTTT
>-|TRBV4-1|TRBJ2-7|-
CASSQKIGVSYEQYF
TGCGCCAGCAGCCAAAAAATCGGGGTCTCCTACGAGCAGTACTTC
>-|TRBV7-9|TRBJ2-1|-
CASSRTDDNEQFF
TGTGCCAGCAGCCGGACAGATGACAATGAGCAGTTCTTC
>-|TRBV28|TRBJ1-6|-
CASSLFRGTAGSPLHF
TGTGCCAGCAGTTTATTTCGGGGGACCGCGGGGTCACCCCTCCACTTT
>-|TRBV27|TRBJ1-5|once
CASSLWGAGNQPQHF
TGTGCCAGCAGTTTATGGGGGGCCGGCAATCAGCCCCAGCATTTT
>TRBD1|TRBV19|TRBJ1-6|-
CASREGTGYNSPLHF
TGTGCCAGCAGGGAGGGGACAGGATATAATTCACCCCTCCACTTT
>-|TRBV25-1|TRBJ2-7|-
CASSAGTFYEQYF
TGTGCCAGCAGTGCCGGGACGTTCTACGAGCAGTACTTC
>-|TRBV25-1|TRBJ2-3|-
CASSEPGVDTQYF
TGTGCCAGCAGTGAACCAGGGGTAGATACGCAGTATTTT
>-|TRBV27|TRBJ1-3|-
CASSSLPLGLSGNTIYF
TGTGCCAGCAGTTCCCTCCCCTTGGGACTCTCTGGAAACACCATATATTTT
>TRBD1|TRBV10-3|TRBJ2-7|once
CAISTGTGTYEQYF
TGTGCCATCAGTACCGGGACAGGGACCTACGAGCAGTACTTC
>-|TRBV15|TRBJ2-1|-
CATSRDRLNSNEQFF
TGTGCCACCAGCAGAGATCGTCTTAACTCCAATGAGCAGTTCTTC
>-|TRBV7-8|TRBJ2-5|-
CASSLVGVAETQYF
TGTGCCAGCAGCTTAGTGGGGGTCGCGGAGACCCAGTACTTC
>-|TRBV6-5|TRBJ2-5|-
CASSYASSGETQYF
TGTGCCAGCAGTTACGCCAGTTCCGGAGAGACCCAGTACTTC
>-|TRBV11-3|TRBJ1-1|-
CASSPGGGDTEAFF
TGTGCCAGCAGCCCTGGTGGGGGGGACACTGAAGCTTTCTTT
>-|TRBV6-6|TRBJ2-5|-
CASSYTGTEETQYF
TGTGCCAGCAGTTACACTGGGACGGAAGAGACCCAGTACTTC
>TRBD1|TRBV4-3|TRBJ2-7|-
CASSQGTGVYEQYF
TGCGCCAGCAGCCAAGGGACAGGGGTTTACGAGCAGTACTTC
>-|TRBV29-1|TRBJ2-7|-
CSVEKENRYEQYF
TGCAGCGTCGAAAAGGAAAATCGCTACGAGCAGTACTTC